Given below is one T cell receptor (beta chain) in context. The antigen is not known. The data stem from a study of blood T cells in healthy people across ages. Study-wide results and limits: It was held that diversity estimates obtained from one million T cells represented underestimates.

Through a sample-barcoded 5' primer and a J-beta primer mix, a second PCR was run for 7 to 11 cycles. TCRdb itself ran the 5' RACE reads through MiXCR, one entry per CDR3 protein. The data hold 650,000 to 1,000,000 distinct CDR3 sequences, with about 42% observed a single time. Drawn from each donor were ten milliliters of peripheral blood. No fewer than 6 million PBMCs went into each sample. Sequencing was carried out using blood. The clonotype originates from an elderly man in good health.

As DNA, the CDR3 is TGCAGTGCTAGAGAGGCAAATTCAGATACGCAGTATTTT. Encoded protein: CSAREANSDTQYF. V and J are TRBV20-1 and TRBJ2-3; D unresolved. V gave up 0 bases and J gave up 4 bases, with 8 bases separating them. The CDR3 is 13 amino acids. CDR1 and CDR2 (germline): DFQATT, SNEGSKA (reference sequence).